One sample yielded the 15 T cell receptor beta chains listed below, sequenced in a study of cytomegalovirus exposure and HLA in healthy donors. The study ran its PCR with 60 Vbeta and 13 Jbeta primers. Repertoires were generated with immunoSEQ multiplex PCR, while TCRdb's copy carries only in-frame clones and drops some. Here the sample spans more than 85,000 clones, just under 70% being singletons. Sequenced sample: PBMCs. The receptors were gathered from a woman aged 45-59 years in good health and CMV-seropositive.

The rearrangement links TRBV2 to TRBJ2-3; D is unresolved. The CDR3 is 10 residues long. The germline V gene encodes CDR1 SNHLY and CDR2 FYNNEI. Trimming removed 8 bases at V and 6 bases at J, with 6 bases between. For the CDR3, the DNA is TGTGCCAGCTCTTCGGATACGCAGTATTTT. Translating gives CASSSDTQYF.

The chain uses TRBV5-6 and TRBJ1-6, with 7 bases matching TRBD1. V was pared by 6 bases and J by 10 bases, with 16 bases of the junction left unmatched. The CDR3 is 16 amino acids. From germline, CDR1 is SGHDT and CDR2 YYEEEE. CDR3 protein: CASTLRGMGQSSPLHF. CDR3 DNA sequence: TGTGCCAGCACCCTCCGGGGCATGGGACAGTCGTCACCCCTCCACTTT.

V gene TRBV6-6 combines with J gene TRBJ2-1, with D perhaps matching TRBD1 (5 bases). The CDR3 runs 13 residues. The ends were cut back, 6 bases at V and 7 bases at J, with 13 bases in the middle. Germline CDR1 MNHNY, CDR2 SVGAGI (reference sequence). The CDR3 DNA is TGTGCCAGCAGCCCCAGGGCCGGGAATGAGCAGTTCTTC. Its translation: CASSPRAGNEQFF.

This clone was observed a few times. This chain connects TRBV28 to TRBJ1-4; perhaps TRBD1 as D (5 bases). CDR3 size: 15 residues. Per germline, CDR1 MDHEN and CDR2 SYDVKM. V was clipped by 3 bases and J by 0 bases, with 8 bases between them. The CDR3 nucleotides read TGTGCCAGCAGTTTGGACATTTCAACTAATGAAAAACTGTTTTTT. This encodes CASSLDISTNEKLFF.

Written as DNA, the CDR3 is TGCAGCGTTGCTGCAGGGTCTAGCACAGATACGCAGTATTTT. Protein: CSVAAGSSTDTQYF. This sequence joins TRBV29-1 and TRBJ2-3, with D perhaps TRBD1 (5 bases). V was cut by 4 bases and J by 0 bases, with 11 bases left in between. The CDR3 length is 14 residues. Per the germline V gene, CDR1 is SQVTM and CDR2 is ANQGSEA.

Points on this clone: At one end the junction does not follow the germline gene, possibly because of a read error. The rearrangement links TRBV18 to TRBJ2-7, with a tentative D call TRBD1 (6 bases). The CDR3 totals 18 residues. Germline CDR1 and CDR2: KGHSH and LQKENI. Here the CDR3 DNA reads TGTGCCAGCTCACAAGTCAGAGCGCGAGGACAGTCCTCCCACGAGCAGTACTTC. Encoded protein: CASSQVRARGQSSHEQYF.

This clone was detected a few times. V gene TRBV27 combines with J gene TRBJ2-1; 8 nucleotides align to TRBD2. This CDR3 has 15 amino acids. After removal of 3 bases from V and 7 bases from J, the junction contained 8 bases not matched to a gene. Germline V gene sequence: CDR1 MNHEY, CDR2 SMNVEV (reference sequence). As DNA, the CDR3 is TGTGCCAGCAGTTTCCTCCCGGGAGGGTTGAATGAGCAGTTCTTC. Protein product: CASSFLPGGLNEQFF.

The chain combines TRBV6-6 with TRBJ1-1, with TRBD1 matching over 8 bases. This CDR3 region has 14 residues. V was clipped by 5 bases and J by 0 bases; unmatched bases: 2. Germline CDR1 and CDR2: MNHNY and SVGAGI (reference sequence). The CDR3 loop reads CASSRQGMNTEAFF. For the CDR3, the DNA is TGTGCCAGCAGTCGACAGGGGATGAACACTGAAGCTTTCTTT.

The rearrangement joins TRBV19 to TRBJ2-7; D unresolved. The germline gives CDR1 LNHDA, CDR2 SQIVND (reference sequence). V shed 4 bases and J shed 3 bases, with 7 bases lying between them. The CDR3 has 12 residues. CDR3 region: CASSTTLYEQYF. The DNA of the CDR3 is TGTGCCAGTAGTACGACTCTCTACGAGCAGTACTTC.

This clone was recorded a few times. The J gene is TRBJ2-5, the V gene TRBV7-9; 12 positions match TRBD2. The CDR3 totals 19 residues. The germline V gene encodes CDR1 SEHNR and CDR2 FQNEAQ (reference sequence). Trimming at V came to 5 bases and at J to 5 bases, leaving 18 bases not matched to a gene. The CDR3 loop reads CASSPPVGTSGPKWETQYF. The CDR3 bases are TGTGCCAGCAGCCCACCGGTGGGGACTAGCGGGCCTAAATGGGAGACCCAGTACTTC.

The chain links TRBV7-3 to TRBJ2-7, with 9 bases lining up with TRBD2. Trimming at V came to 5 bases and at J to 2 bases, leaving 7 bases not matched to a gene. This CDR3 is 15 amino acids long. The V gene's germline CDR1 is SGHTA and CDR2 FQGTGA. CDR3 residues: CASSIDSGSAYEQYF. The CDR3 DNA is TGTGCCAGCAGCATTGATAGCGGGAGTGCCTACGAGCAGTACTTC.

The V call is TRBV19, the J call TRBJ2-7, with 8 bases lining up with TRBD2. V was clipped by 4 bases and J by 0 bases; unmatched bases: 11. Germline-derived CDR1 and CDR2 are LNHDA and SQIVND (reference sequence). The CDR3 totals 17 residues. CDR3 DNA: TGTGCCAGTAGTAACCTCCGGGGGGGAGCCAGCTCCTACGAGCAGTACTTC. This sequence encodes CASSNLRGGASSYEQYF. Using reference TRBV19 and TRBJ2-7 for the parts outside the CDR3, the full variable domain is DGGITQSPKYLFRKEGQNVTLSCEQNLNHDAMYWYRQDPGQGLRLIYYSQIVNDFQKGDIAEGYSVSREKKESFPLTVTSAQKNPTAFYLCASSNLRGGASSYEQYFGPGTRLTVT.

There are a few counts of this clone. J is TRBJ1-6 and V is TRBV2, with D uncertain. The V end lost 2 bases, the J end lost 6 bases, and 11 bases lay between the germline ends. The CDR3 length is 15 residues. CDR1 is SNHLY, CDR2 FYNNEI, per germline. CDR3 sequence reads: CASSERQRGNSPLHF. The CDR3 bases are TGTGCCAGCAGTGAACGGCAACGGGGTAATTCACCCCTCCACTTT.

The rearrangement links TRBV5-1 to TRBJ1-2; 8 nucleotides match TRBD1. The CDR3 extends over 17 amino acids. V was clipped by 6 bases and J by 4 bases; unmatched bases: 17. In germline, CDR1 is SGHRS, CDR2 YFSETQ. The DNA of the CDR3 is TGCGCCAGCACCCTATGGACTGCCAGGGGGCGGGTCTATGGCTACACCTTC. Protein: CASTLWTARGRVYGYTF. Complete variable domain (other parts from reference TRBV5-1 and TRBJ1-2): KAGVTQTPRYLIKTRGQQVTLSCSPISGHRSVSWYQQTPGQGLQFLFEYFSETQRNKGNFPGRFSGRQFSNSRSEMNVSTLELGDSALYLCASTLWTARGRVYGYTFGSGTRLTVV.

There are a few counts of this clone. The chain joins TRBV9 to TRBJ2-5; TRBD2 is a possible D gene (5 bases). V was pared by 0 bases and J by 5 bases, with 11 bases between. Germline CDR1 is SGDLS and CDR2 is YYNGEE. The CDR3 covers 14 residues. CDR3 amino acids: CASSVGGDWETQYF. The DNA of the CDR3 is TGTGCCAGCAGCGTAGGGGGAGATTGGGAGACCCAGTACTTC.